The sequence of this T cell receptor beta chain was determined in a study of identical twins. Findings of the study overall: Twin-shared out-of-frame alpha sequences were enriched for low generation probability. Invariant populations such as MAIT and iNKT cells could partly muddle zero-insertion analyses. Instead of following the same donors, the conclusions were based on cross-sectional statistical analysis.

With no exceptions, donors were healthy Caucasians. Germline V gene data show CDR1 as SGDLS and CDR2 as YYNGEE. The CDR3 has 18 residues. Trimming removed 4 bases from V and 3 bases from J, with 22 bases in between. TCRdb called the 5' RACE reads again in MiXCR, with one record for every CDR3 protein. The sample lists hundreds of thousands of distinct CDR3 sequences, around 6% occurring once. In the case of this clonotype: The antigen is not known.

This TCR was recovered from a man aged 18 to 29 in good health. J is TRBJ2-2 and V is TRBV9, with a weak D call TRBD2 (5 bases). The sample taken for sequencing was naive T cells sorted from blood. For the CDR3, the DNA is TGTGCCAGCAGCCCCATAGCGATGGCCCTTCGGGACACCGGGGAGCTGTTTTTT. Residues: CASSPIAMALRDTGELFF.